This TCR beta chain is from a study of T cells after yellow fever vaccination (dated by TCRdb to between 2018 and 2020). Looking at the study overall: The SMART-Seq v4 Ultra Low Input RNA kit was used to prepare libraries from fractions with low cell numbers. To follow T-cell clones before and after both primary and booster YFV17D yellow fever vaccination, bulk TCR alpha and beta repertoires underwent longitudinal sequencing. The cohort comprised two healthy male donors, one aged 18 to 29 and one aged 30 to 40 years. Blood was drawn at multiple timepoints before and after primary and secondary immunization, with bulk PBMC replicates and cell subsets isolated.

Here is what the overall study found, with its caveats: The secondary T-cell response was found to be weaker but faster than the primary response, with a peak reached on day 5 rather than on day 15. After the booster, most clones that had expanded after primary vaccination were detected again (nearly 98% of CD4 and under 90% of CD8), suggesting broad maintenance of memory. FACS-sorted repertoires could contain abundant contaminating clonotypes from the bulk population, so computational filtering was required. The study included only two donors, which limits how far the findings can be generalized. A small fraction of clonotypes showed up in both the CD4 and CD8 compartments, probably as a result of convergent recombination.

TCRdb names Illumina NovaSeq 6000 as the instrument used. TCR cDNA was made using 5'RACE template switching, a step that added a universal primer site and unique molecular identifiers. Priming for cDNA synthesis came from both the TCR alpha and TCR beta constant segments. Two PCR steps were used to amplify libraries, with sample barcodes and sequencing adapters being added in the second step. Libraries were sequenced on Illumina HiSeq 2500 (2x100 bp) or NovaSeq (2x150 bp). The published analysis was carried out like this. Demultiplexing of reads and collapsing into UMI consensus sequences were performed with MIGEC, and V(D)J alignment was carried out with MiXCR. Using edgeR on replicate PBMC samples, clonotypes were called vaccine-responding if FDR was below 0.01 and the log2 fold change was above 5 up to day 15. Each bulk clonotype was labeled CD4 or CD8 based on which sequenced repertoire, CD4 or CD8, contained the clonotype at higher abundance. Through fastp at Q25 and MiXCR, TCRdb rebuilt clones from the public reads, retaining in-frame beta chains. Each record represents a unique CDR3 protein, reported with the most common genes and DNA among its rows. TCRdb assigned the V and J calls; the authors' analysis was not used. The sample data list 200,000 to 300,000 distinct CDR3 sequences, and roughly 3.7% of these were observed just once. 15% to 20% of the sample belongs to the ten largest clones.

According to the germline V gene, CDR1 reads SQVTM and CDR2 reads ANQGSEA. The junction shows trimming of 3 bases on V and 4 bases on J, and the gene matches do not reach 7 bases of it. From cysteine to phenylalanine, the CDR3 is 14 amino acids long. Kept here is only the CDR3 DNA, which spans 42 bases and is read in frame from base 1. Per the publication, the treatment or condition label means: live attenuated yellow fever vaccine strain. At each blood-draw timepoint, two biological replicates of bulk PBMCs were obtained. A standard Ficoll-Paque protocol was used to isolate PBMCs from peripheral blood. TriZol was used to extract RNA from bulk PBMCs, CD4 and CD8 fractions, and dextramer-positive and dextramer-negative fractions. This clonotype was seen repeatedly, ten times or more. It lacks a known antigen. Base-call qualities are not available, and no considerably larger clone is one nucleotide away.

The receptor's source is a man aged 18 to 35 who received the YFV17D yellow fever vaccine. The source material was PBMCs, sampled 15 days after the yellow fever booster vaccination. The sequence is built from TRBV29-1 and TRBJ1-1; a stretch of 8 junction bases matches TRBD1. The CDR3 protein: CSVDSYDRGTEAFF. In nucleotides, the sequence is TGCAGCGTTGATTCGTACGACAGGGGCACTGAAGCTTTCTTT.